This entry features one T cell receptor (beta chain) sequence. Its antigen remains unidentified. These data come from a study of Graves' ophthalmopathy and Graves' hyperthyroidism. CDR3 size: 14 residues. CDR1 SQVTM and CDR2 ANQGSEA come from the germline V gene. V was pared by 3 bases and J by 7 bases, with 19 bases between. Notes on the study in general: Blood shared most expanded thyroid clonotypes above 0.001 frequency. A model of 13 signatures distinguished ophthalmopathy from stable hyperthyroidism at about 86% sensitivity and 81.08% specificity. With roughly 65% sensitivity and about 72% specificity, the model predicted ophthalmopathy progression.

Amplification of TCR beta CDR3 regions used RNA transcripts. In the first round, RT-PCR was carried out with HTBI primers, and a multiplex PCR formed the second round. TCRdb re-derived calls from the multiplex PCR reads in MiXCR, one entry per CDR3 protein. The table includes a few hundred thousand distinct CDR3 sequences, about 40% detected once. Pregnancy or lactation, uncontrolled infections and other autoimmune diseases were grounds for excluding patients. The TCR originated in an adult man with Graves' hyperthyroidism. J is TRBJ2-7 and V is TRBV29-1; the D gene is possibly TRBD2 (6 bases). The sample comprised peripheral blood or thyroid tissue (not recorded which). CDR3 region: CSVELARNYNEQYF. CDR3 bases: TGCAGCGTTGAGCTAGCGCGGAACTACAATGAGCAGTACTTC.